The clone carrying this T cell receptor (beta chain) came up once. Antigen specificity is unknown. Clones were sequenced by immunoSEQ multiplex PCR, and TCRdb holds only the in-frame ones, with some missing. In the table there are tens of thousands of clones, roughly 90% of which are singletons. The data stem from a study of OX40 agonist ivuxolimab in advanced cancers. Across the whole study: Those enrolled were 82.7% male, with a mean age of about 66 years and ages from roughly 20 to 85.

General study findings and limits: The study found that CD8+ T cells averaged more expanded clones than CD4+. Certain nonresponding patients likewise had low normalized T-cell clonal expansion.

Germline V gives CDR1 SGHRS, CDR2 YFSETQ. V lost 0 bases, J lost 2 bases, and 2 bases stayed unmatched. This CDR3 spans 15 amino acids. The chain joins TRBV5-1 to TRBJ2-7, with TRBD2 matching 10 bases. The sequencing here drew on CD4+ or CD8+ T cells sorted from blood, taken in a trial of the OX40 agonist ivuxolimab. This clonotype originated in an adult with an advanced solid tumor such as melanoma, head and neck, liver or kidney cancer. The chain's CDR3 is CASSLEAGGPYEQYV. The CDR3 region has the DNA TGCGCCAGCAGCTTGGAAGCGGGAGGGCCCTACGAGCAGTACGTC.